The T cell receptor (beta chain) under discussion was sequenced for a study of blood T cell repertoires in COVID-19. In the study overall: COVID-19 samples collected from the United States, Italy and Spain covered acute and convalescent phases. From T cells, B-cell-depleted T cells, or PBMCs came the material, which was cDNA or gDNA.

The CDR3 runs to 13 residues. The germline CDR1 and CDR2 sequences are SGDLS and YYNGEE. Trimming removed 4 bases at V and 6 bases at J, with 14 bases between. Per the original data handling: Nucleated cell counts were estimated from reference gene primer amplification. Profiled with immunoSEQ multiplex PCR; TCRdb holds only in-frame clones, not every one. V and J calls and clone size are given by that table; D and trimming were obtained from the DNA. The data show 250,000 or so clones, 84% seen once. Sequences were obtained from peripheral blood. This clonotype was sampled from a middle-aged woman who had recovered from COVID-19. The chain uses TRBV9 and TRBJ2-7; a weak D match, TRBD1 (6 bases). The CDR3, as DNA: TGTGCCAGCAGCAGGGACACGGTCGGCGAGCAGTACTTC. It specifies CASSRDTVGEQYF.